Below, 28 T cell receptor beta chains from the same sample are listed, as sequenced in a study of blood T cell repertoires in COVID-19. Profiling relied on immunoSEQ multiplex PCR, and the TCRdb table lists in-frame clones only, not all of them. The data contain 250,000 to 300,000 clones, around 82% of them singletons. Material: PBMCs or T cells enriched from blood (not recorded which). All receptors come from a man in his forties or fifties who had recovered from COVID-19.

The chain uses TRBV4-2 and TRBJ1-5, with D uncertain. Germline assignment: CDR1 LGHNA and CDR2 YNFKEQ. CDR3 length: 15 amino acids. The V end was cut by 1 base, the J end by 0 bases, with 7 bases between. The CDR3 DNA follows: TGTGCCAGCAGCCAAGGGCAGAATAGCAATCAGCCCCAGCATTTT. Protein: CASSQGQNSNQPQHF.

The gene calls are TRBV12-5 and TRBJ2-3; D unclear. CDR1 is LGHNT and CDR2 is FRNRAP in the germline V gene. V was trimmed by 1 base and J by 10 bases, leaving 18 bases between them. There are 15 residues in the CDR3. CDR3 sequence reads: CASGLESGSPRAQYF. The CDR3 coding sequence is TGTGCTAGTGGTTTGGAATCAGGATCCCCGAGAGCGCAGTATTTT.

The V gene is TRBV11-3, the J gene TRBJ2-3, with D tentatively TRBD1 (5 bases). Germline V gene lookup returns CDR1 SGHNT and CDR2 YENEEA. This CDR3 is built from 16 residues. V gave up 3 bases and J gave up 0 bases, with 13 bases separating them. CDR3 protein: CASSFGEGASTDTQYF. The CDR3 DNA is TGTGCCAGCAGCTTCGGTGAAGGGGCTAGCACAGATACGCAGTATTTT.

The chain joins TRBV6-1 to TRBJ1-2, with D uncertain. The CDR3 has 13 residues. Germline V CDR1 and CDR2: MNHNS, SASEGT. The V gene lost 2 bases and the J gene lost 7 bases, with 11 bases spanning the gap. CDR3 DNA sequence: TGTGCCAGCAGTGAAAGGAGTATGGGTGGCTACACCTTC. Translating gives CASSERSMGGYTF.

V is TRBV20-1 and J is TRBJ1-4; D gene ambiguous. Germline V gives CDR1 DFQATT, CDR2 SNEGSKA (reference sequence). The CDR3 runs to 15 residues. V was pared by 3 bases and J by 0 bases, with 11 bases between. The CDR3 nucleotides read TGCAGTGCTAGTATGCCCCAGACAACTAATGAAAAACTGTTTTTT. This sequence encodes CSASMPQTTNEKLFF.

This clone was observed a single time. CDR3 residues: CASRVAGGAYEQYF. Here the CDR3 DNA reads TGTGCCAGTAGGGTAGCGGGAGGCGCCTACGAGCAGTACTTC. The chain has TRBV19 and TRBJ2-7; TRBD2 matches at 10 bases. The V gene end was trimmed by 6 bases and the J gene end by 2 bases; junction bases not matched to a gene: 4. The CDR3 has 14 amino acids. Germline V gene sequence: CDR1 LNHDA, CDR2 SQIVND (reference sequence).

The chain is built from TRBV13 and TRBJ2-5; maybe TRBD2 (7 bases). V lost 5 bases and J lost 5, with 18 bases in between. The CDR3 contains 15 residues. CDR1 PRHDT and CDR2 FYEKMQ come from the germline V gene (reference sequence). This chain's CDR3 is CASSLPSGGLETQYF. CDR3 in DNA: TGTGCCAGCAGCCTCCCTTCGGGGGGCCTGGAGACCCAGTACTTC.

The chain combines TRBV10-3 with TRBJ2-1; TRBD2 agrees at 12 bases. Germline V gene lookup returns CDR1 ENHRY and CDR2 SYGVKD. The V segment lost 7 bases and the J segment 7 bases; nucleotides outside the gene matches: 8. The CDR3 covers 15 residues. This CDR3 reads CAITSSGGALNEQFF. The CDR3 bases are TGTGCCATCACCTCTAGCGGGGGGGCTCTTAATGAGCAGTTCTTC.

The chain carries TRBV19 and TRBJ2-2; 8 bases agree with TRBD1. The V gene end was trimmed by 4 bases and the J gene end by 5 bases; junction bases not matched to a gene: 3. This CDR3 contains 14 residues. From germline, CDR1 is LNHDA and CDR2 SQIVND (reference sequence). The CDR3 reads CASSTGQGTGELFF. CDR3 bases: TGTGCCAGTAGTACTGGACAGGGTACCGGGGAGCTGTTTTTT.

The chain joins TRBV10-3 to TRBJ1-5; perhaps TRBD1 as D (5 bases). This CDR3 is built from 17 residues. Trimming took 10 bases from V and 5 from J, leaving 27 bases between them. Germline V CDR1 and CDR2: ENHRY, SYGVKD. The CDR3 protein is CATQPHTSEGSDQPQHF. CDR3 sequence (DNA): TGTGCCACCCAGCCCCACACCTCGGAGGGGAGCGATCAGCCCCAGCATTTT.

This clone was observed a single time. V and J are TRBV5-6 and TRBJ2-5; D is perhaps TRBD2 (7 bases). Germline V lookup: CDR1 SGHDT, CDR2 YYEEEE. CDR3 length: 14 amino acids. The V gene lost 6 bases and the J gene lost 4 bases, with 16 bases spanning the gap. The CDR3 here is CASNWGGLAETQYF. CDR3 nucleotides: TGTGCCAGCAACTGGGGGGGCCTCGCAGAGACCCAGTACTTC. The full variable domain, in which reference TRBV5-6 and TRBJ2-5 provide the parts outside the CDR3, is DAGVTQSPTHLIKTRGQQVTLRCSPKSGHDTVSWYQQALGQGPQFIFQYYEEEERQRGNFPDRFSGHQFPNYSSELNVNALLLGDSALYLCASNWGGLAETQYFGPGTRLLVL.

The V call is TRBV25-1, the J call TRBJ2-1; D is possibly TRBD1 (6 bases). The CDR3 has 15 residues. V lost 3 bases and J lost 0, with 9 bases in between. Per the germline V gene, CDR1 is MGHDK and CDR2 is SYGVNS. CDR3 sequence reads: CASSDTGRSYNEQFF. The CDR3 DNA is TGTGCCAGCAGTGACACAGGGCGCTCCTACAATGAGCAGTTCTTC. The whole variable domain, filled in from reference TRBV25-1 and TRBJ2-1, reads EADIYQTPRYLVIGTGKKITLECSQTMGHDKMYWYQQDPGMELHLIHYSYGVNSTEKGDLSSESTVSRIRTEHFPLTLESARPSHTSQYLCASSDTGRSYNEQFFGPGTRLTVL.

This chain joins TRBV5-4 and TRBJ2-1; TRBD2 agrees at 7 bases. The V segment lost 1 base and the J segment 5 bases; nucleotides outside the gene matches: 6. Germline CDR1 SGHNT, CDR2 YYREEE (reference sequence). The CDR3 runs to 15 residues. CDR3 in amino acids: CASSLNAGEDNEQFF. Written as DNA, the CDR3 is TGTGCCAGCAGCTTGAATGCGGGAGAGGACAATGAGCAGTTCTTC.

This chain uses TRBV10-3 with TRBJ2-6; 12 bases align to TRBD1. J was trimmed by 1 base and V by 6 bases; bases with no gene match: 10. The CDR3 totals 19 residues. Germline lookup yields CDR1 ENHRY and CDR2 SYGVKD. The CDR3 DNA follows: TGTGCCATCAGGGACACCGGGACAGGGGGCGATTCTGGGGCCAACGTCCTGACTTTC. It codes for CAIRDTGTGGDSGANVLTF.

The chain links TRBV28 to TRBJ1-1, with D unresolved. The V gene lost 2 bases and the J gene lost 6 bases, with 4 bases spanning the gap. This CDR3 comprises 11 residues. CDR1 is MDHEN, CDR2 SYDVKM, per germline. The CDR3 here is CASSLVAEAFF. For the CDR3, the DNA is TGTGCCAGCAGTTTAGTCGCTGAAGCTTTCTTT.

V is TRBV10-3 and J is TRBJ2-7, with D possibly being TRBD1 (6 bases). V shed 7 bases and J shed 0 bases, with 13 bases lying between them. Per germline, CDR1 ENHRY and CDR2 SYGVKD. This CDR3 contains 14 residues. The CDR3, as DNA: TGTGCCATCAAATACGGACAGTACTCCTACGAGCAGTACTTC. Its protein is CAIKYGQYSYEQYF.

The chain is built from TRBV29-1 and TRBJ1-2, with unresolved D. V lost 6 bases, J lost 0 bases, and 8 bases lay in between. The germline V gene has CDR1 SQVTM and CDR2 ANQGSEA. The CDR3 runs to 12 residues. The CDR3 region has the DNA TGCAGCGTCAACTTAGCTAACTATGGCTACACCTTC. This translates into CSVNLANYGYTF.

J is TRBJ1-2 and V is TRBV10-2, with 9 bases matching TRBD1. This CDR3 comprises 14 residues. In germline, CDR1 is WSHSY, CDR2 SAAADI. Losses at the gene ends were 5 bases for V and 8 bases for J; bases not matched to a gene: 9. CDR3 loop: CASSTTQGAGGYTF. The DNA for the CDR3 is TGCGCCAGCAGTACCACACAGGGGGCGGGCGGCTACACCTTC.

This chain's CDR3 is CASSLEHPVNYGYTF. In nucleotides, the CDR3 is TGTGCCAGCAGCTTAGAACACCCCGTTAACTATGGCTACACCTTC. The V gene is TRBV7-8, the J gene TRBJ1-2; no definite D call. The germline V and J ends were trimmed by 1 base and 1 base, with 10 bases remaining between them. The germline V gene has CDR1 SGHVS and CDR2 FQNEAQ. The CDR3 sequence is 15 residues long.

This clone was found a few times. The genes are TRBV12-5 and TRBJ2-2; possible D gene TRBD2, 6 bases. The CDR3 sequence is 14 residues long. Germline values: CDR1 LGHNT, CDR2 FRNRAP. V dropped 3 bases and J dropped 7 bases, with 12 bases sitting between them. The CDR3 region has the DNA TGTGCTAGTGGTTTCCAACGGAGGGGCGGGGAGCTGTTTTTT. This gives the protein CASGFQRRGGELFF.

The count of this clone is one. The chain has TRBV4-1 and TRBJ1-1; D call uncertain. V lost 0 bases to trimming and J lost 5 bases, with 19 bases between them. Germline V gene data show CDR1 as MGHRA and CDR2 as YSYEKL. CDR3 length: 17 amino acids. The CDR3 sequence: CASSQDKSAGLGTEAFF. DNA for the CDR3: TGCGCCAGCAGCCAAGATAAATCCGCGGGCCTTGGGACTGAAGCTTTCTTT.

The V and J genes are TRBV5-1 and TRBJ1-2; D is uncertain. Trimming removed 0 bases from V and 5 bases from J, with 11 bases in between. This CDR3 has 14 residues. Germline CDR1 SGHRS, CDR2 YFSETQ. The CDR3 reads CASSLEVPIYGYTF. The CDR3 bases are TGCGCCAGCAGCTTGGAAGTCCCTATTTATGGCTACACCTTC.

This clone was seen at least ten times. The chain combines TRBV2 with TRBJ1-5; D call uncertain. Trimming took off 3 bases at V and 2 bases at J, with 11 bases between the two ends. The germline V gene has CDR1 SNHLY and CDR2 FYNNEI. The CDR3 runs 15 residues. The CDR3 bases are TGTGCCAGCAGTGACTACGAGCGGGGCAATCAGCCCCAGCATTTT. Amino acid sequence: CASSDYERGNQPQHF. The full variable domain, in which reference TRBV2 and TRBJ1-5 provide the parts outside the CDR3, is EPEVTQTPSHQVTQMGQEVILRCVPISNHLYFYWYRQILGQKVEFLVSFYNNEISEKSEIFDDQFSVERPDGSNFTLKIRSTKLEDSAMYFCASSDYERGNQPQHFGDGTRLSIL.

V gene TRBV11-3 combines with J gene TRBJ1-1; 7 bases are a match to TRBD1. V shed 3 bases, J shed 1 base, and the junction held 2 bases outside the gene matches. Germline assignment: CDR1 SGHNT and CDR2 YENEEA. This CDR3 comprises 14 residues. CDR3 sequence: CASSFDRANTEAFF. Here the CDR3 DNA reads TGTGCCAGCAGCTTCGACAGGGCGAACACTGAAGCTTTCTTT.

The J gene is TRBJ2-3, the V gene TRBV6-4; the D gene is possibly TRBD2 (6 bases). Germline CDR1 reads MRHNA; CDR2 reads SNTAGT. The CDR3 loop spans 13 amino acids. Trimming stripped 0 bases from V and 9 bases from J, with 10 bases between. Here the CDR3 DNA reads TGTGCCAGCAGTGACTCAGCCCGGGGGACGCAGTATTTT. It codes for CASSDSARGTQYF.

This rearrangement joins TRBV7-9 to TRBJ1-3; D unresolved. Looked up from germline, CDR1 is SEHNR and CDR2 is FQNEAQ (reference sequence). The CDR3 is 17 amino acids. The V gene lost 2 bases and the J gene lost 6 bases, with 20 bases spanning the gap. CDR3 sequence reads: CASSLRAPLGGPNTIYF. As DNA, the CDR3 is TGTGCCAGCAGCTTAAGAGCACCCCTAGGAGGCCCAAACACCATATATTTT.

The chain couples TRBV15 to TRBJ2-3; 9 nucleotides line up with TRBD1. Unmatched junction bases numbered 7, after V lost 11 bases and J lost 1 base. Germline CDR1 is LNHNV and CDR2 is YYDKDF (reference sequence). The CDR3 covers 14 residues. CDR3 sequence: CASARDRGTDTQYF. The CDR3 bases are TGTGCCTCCGCCCGGGACAGGGGCACAGATACGCAGTATTTT.

The V gene is TRBV5-1, the J gene TRBJ2-3; D call uncertain. Trimming removed 2 bases from V and 1 base from J, with 11 bases in between. Germline values: CDR1 SGHRS, CDR2 YFSETQ. The CDR3 is 15 residues long. The CDR3 region is CASSFDYYRTDTQYF. The CDR3 DNA sequence: TGCGCCAGCAGCTTCGATTACTATCGCACAGATACGCAGTATTTT.